Detailed here is one T cell receptor beta chain. This CDR3 has 11 amino acids. The germline V gene encodes CDR1 MNHEY and CDR2 SVGAGI. The ends were cut back, 6 bases at V and 3 bases at J, with 6 bases in the middle. Only CD45RO-negative cells positively selected for CCR7 counted as naive CD8 cells, so terminally differentiated effector memory CD45RA+ cells were excluded. This sample is drawn from a study of shared clonotypes between healthy human individuals. Study as a whole: Donors, aged 18 to 49, were a couple of women and three men.

Sequencing was performed with immunoSEQ multiplex PCR; in TCRdb, only in-frame clones are kept and a portion is missing. The repertoire holds about 1.9 million clones, with roughly 95% as singletons. Material for sequencing was naive CD8+ T cells from PBMCs. The sequence was obtained from a man aged 18 to 35 in good health. Some clones in this sample may be carry-over from other donors' samples. The rearrangement joins TRBV6-5 to TRBJ2-7; D is unclear. The CDR3 here is CASRSFYEQYF. The CDR3 DNA follows: TGTGCCAGCAGATCATTCTACGAGCAGTACTTC.